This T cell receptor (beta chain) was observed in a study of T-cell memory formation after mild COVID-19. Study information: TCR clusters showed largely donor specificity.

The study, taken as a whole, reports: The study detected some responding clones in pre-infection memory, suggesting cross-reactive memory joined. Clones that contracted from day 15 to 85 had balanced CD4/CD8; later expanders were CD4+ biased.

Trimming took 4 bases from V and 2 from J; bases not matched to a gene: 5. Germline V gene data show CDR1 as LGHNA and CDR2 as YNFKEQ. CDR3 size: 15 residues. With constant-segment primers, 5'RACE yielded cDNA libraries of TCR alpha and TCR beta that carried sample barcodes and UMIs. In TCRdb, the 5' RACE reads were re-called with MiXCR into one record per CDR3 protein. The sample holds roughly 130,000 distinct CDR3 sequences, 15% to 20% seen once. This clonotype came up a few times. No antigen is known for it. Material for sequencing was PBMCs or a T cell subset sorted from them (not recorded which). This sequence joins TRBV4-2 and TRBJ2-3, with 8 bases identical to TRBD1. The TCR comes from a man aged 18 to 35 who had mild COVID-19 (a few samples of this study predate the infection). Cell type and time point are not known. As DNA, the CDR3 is TGTGCCAGCAGCCCGACAGGGGCGTTCACAGATACGCAGTATTTT. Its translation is CASSPTGAFTDTQYF.